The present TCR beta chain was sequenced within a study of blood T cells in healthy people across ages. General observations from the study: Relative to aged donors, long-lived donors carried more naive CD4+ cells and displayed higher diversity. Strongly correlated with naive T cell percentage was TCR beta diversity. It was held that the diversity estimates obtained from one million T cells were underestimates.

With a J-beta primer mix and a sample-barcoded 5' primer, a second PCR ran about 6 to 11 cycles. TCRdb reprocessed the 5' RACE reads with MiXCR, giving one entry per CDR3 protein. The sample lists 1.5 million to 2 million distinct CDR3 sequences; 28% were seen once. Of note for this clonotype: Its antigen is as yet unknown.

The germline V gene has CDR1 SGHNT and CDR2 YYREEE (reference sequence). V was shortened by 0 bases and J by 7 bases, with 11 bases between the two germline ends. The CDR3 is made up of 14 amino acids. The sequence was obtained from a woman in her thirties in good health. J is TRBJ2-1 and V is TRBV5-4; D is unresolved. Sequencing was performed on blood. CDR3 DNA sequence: TGTGCCAGCAGCTTGGACGGTCTCAGGAATGAGCAGTTCTTC. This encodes CASSLDGLRNEQFF.